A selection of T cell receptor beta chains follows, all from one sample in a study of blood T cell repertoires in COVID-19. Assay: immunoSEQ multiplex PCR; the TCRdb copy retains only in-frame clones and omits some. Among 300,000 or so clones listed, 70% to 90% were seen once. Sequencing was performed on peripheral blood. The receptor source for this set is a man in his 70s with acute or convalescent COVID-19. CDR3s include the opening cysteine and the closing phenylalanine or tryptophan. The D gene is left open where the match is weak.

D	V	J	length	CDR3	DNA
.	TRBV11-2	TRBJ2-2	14	CASRMLRGTGELFF	TGTGCCAGCAGGATGCTTCGAGGCACCGGGGAGCTGTTTTTT
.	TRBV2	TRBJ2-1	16	CASSVGGQNPNNEQFF	TGTGCCAGCAGCGTAGGGGGACAAAATCCGAACAATGAGCAGTTCTTC
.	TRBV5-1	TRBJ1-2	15	CASRSTGGIISSYTF	TGCGCCAGCAGATCTACGGGGGGTATCATATCGAGCTACACCTTC
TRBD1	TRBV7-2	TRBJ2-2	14	CASRQGGNTGELFF	TGTGCCAGCAGACAGGGGGGGAACACCGGGGAGCTGTTTTTT
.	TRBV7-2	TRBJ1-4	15	CASSLQWGGDEKLFF	TGTGCCAGCAGCCTCCAGTGGGGGGGCGACGAAAAACTGTTTTTT
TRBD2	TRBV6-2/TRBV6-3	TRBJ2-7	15	CASSPPGGRAYEQYF	TGTGCCAGCAGTCCCCCCGGCGGGAGGGCCTACGAGCAGTACTTC
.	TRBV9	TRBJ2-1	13	CASSVDWYNEQFF	TGTGCCAGCAGCGTGGACTGGTACAATGAGCAGTTCTTC
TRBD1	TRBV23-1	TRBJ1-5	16	CASSHRRTGTNQPQHF	TGCGCCAGCAGTCATCGAAGGACAGGAACCAATCAGCCCCAGCATTTT
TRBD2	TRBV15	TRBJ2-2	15	CATSALLAGTGELFF	TGTGCCACCAGCGCGTTATTAGCGGGAACCGGGGAGCTGTTTTTT
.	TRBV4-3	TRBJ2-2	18	CASSQETVGRGDTGELFF	TGCGCCAGCAGCCAAGAGACAGTGGGCAGGGGGGACACCGGGGAGCTGTTTTTT
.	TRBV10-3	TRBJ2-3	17	CAISESTTSAATDTQYF	TGTGCCATCAGTGAGTCGACTACATCCGCGGCGACAGATACGCAGTATTTT
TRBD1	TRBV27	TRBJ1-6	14	CASSFRDSNSPLHF	TGTGCCAGCAGTTTCCGGGACAGCAATTCACCCCTCCACTTT